A single T cell receptor (beta chain) is shown here with its context. This sample is part of a study of TIL therapy for anti-PD-1-resistant metastatic lung cancer. The time point: pre-treatment sample, taken before nivolumab and TIL therapy. The germline CDR1 and CDR2 sequences are MNHNS and SASEGT. The CDR3 sequence is 17 residues long. Between the trimmed V and J ends, which lost 0 bases and 0 bases, there was a span of 9 bases. The immunoSEQ assay was v3. Sequencing was performed with immunoSEQ multiplex PCR; in TCRdb, only in-frame clones are kept and a portion is missing. The table records 14,000 to 15,000 clones, around 88% of them present only once.

The source is a person between 30 and 80 years old with non-small cell lung cancer. The sequencing used blood, collected at baseline. The rearrangement links TRBV6-1 to TRBJ2-6; D gene unclear. CDR3 in DNA: TGTGCCAGCAGTGAAGCGGGCAGTCGCTCTGGGGCCAACGTCCTGACTTTC. This encodes CASSEAGSRSGANVLTF.